These 32 T cell receptor beta chains were sequenced from one sample in a study of neurological immune-mediated disorders. A single record per CDR3 protein comes from TCRdb applying MiXCR to the 5' RACE reads. The data show almost 85,000 distinct CDR3 sequences, with roughly 2.6% seen just once and 1.1% held by the top ten. The specimen sequenced was PBMCs. The receptors here all came from a woman aged 30 to 39 with multiple sclerosis.

By sample fraction, this clonotype is medium-sized. V is TRBV28 and J is TRBJ2-1; unclear D gene. CDR3 length: 12 amino acids. V gave up 6 bases and J gave up 9 bases, with 12 bases separating them. CDR1 and CDR2 from the germline V gene are MDHEN and SYDVKM. For the CDR3, the DNA is TGTGCCAGCAGCCGCCTCGCTTTTGAGCAGTTCTTC. This encodes CASSRLAFEQFF.

This clonotype was observed at least ten times. This rearrangement joins TRBV7-2 to TRBJ2-3; D not certain. Trimming pared 4 bases from V and 3 bases from J, leaving 11 bases between. CDR3 length: 14 amino acids. CDR1 is SGHTA, CDR2 FQGNSA, per germline. CDR3 bases: TGTGCCAGCAGCTCCTTGACTCGGACAGATACGCAGTATTTT. This codes for CASSSLTRTDTQYF.

This clonotype was recorded many times. This chain joins TRBV5-6 and TRBJ2-7; D gene ambiguous. The germline V gene has CDR1 SGHDT and CDR2 YYEEEE. The CDR3 spans 12 residues. Trimming stripped 3 bases from V and 5 bases from J, with 9 bases between. The CDR3 loop reads CASSWGSDEQYF. CDR3 nucleotides: TGTGCCAGCAGCTGGGGAAGTGACGAGCAGTACTTC.

This clonotype appeared many times. This chain uses TRBV6-5 with TRBJ1-4; the match to TRBD1 covers 7 bases. After removal of 6 bases from V and 8 bases from J, the junction contained 15 bases not matched to a gene. The CDR3 loop spans 16 amino acids. Germline values: CDR1 MNHEY, CDR2 SVGAGI. The CDR3 DNA reads TGTGCCAGCAGCGGGACCCCGGACAGGACCGCCGAAAAACTGTTTTTT. As protein: CASSGTPDRTAEKLFF.

The sample holds many counts of this clonotype. This chain connects TRBV20-1 to TRBJ1-6; possibly TRBD1 for D (6 bases). This CDR3 is 13 amino acids long. CDR1 DFQATT and CDR2 SNEGSKA come from the germline V gene (reference sequence). With 4 bases removed from V and 6 bases from J, the gap between germline ends came to 10 bases. CDR3 coding DNA: TGCAGTGCTATGACCAGGGGTAATTCACCCCTCCACTTT. The encoded protein is CSAMTRGNSPLHF.

This clonotype was observed at least ten times. The rearrangement joins TRBV12-3 or TRBV12-4 to TRBJ2-2; D remains ambiguous. Trimming left V 2 bases short and J 4 bases short, with 5 bases between. This CDR3 is 13 amino acids long. The CDR3 DNA sequence: TGTGCCAGCAGTTTAACCCGCACCGGGGAGCTGTTTTTT. Its protein is CASSLTRTGELFF.

This clonotype was found many times. This chain uses TRBV7-2 with TRBJ2-5; D not certain. Germline CDR1 reads SGHTA; CDR2 reads FQGNSA. Trimming left V 1 base short and J 5 bases short, with 5 bases between. CDR3 length equals 12 residues. The DNA for the CDR3 is TGTGCCAGCAGCTTAGTTCGGGAGACCCAGTACTTC. Translated, it gives CASSLVRETQYF. Using reference TRBV7-2 and TRBJ2-5 for the parts outside the CDR3, the full variable domain is GAGVSQSPSNKVTEKGKDVELRCDPISGHTALYWYRQSLGQGLEFLIYFQGNSAPDKSGLPSDRFSAERTGGSVSTLTIQRTQQEDSAVYLCASSLVRETQYFGPGTRLLVL.

This clonotype was recorded at least ten times. The chain uses TRBV12-3 or TRBV12-4 and TRBJ2-7; 12 bases are a match to TRBD2. This CDR3 has 16 residues. V dropped 2 bases and J dropped 5; count of bases not matched to a gene: 7. CDR3 sequence reads: CASSLRLAGGPHEQYF. Here the CDR3 DNA reads TGTGCCAGCAGTTTAAGGCTAGCGGGAGGGCCCCACGAGCAGTACTTC.

This clonotype was seen ten or more times. This chain joins TRBV6-2 or TRBV6-3 and TRBJ2-1; D call uncertain. Trimming removed 0 bases from V and 9 bases from J, with 15 bases in between. Germline CDR1 is MNHEY and CDR2 is SVGEGT. The CDR3 loop spans 15 amino acids. The CDR3 region has the DNA TGTGCCAGCAGTTACTCTGGGTACCTCGTGGGTGAGCAGTTCTTC. Protein: CASSYSGYLVGEQFF.

This clonotype was seen many times. V gene TRBV15 combines with J gene TRBJ1-1, with D possibly being TRBD1 (5 bases). The CDR3 is made up of 15 amino acids. CDR1 is LNHNV, CDR2 YYDKDF, per germline (reference sequence). Trimming removed 3 bases at V and 0 bases at J, with 11 bases between. The chain's CDR3 is CATSSGGTLNTEAFF. The CDR3 coding sequence is TGTGCCACCAGCAGCGGGGGGACCTTGAACACTGAAGCTTTCTTT.

This clonotype was counted at least ten times. The CDR3: CASSLEGGRHEQYF. The CDR3 DNA reads as TGTGCCAGCAGCTTAGAAGGAGGGCGCCACGAGCAGTACTTC. The rearrangement uses TRBV7-2 and TRBJ2-7; the D gene is possibly TRBD2 (6 bases). CDR3 length equals 14 residues. The germline gives CDR1 SGHTA, CDR2 FQGNSA. Trimming took off 1 base at V and 5 bases at J, with 12 bases between the two ends.

This clonotype came up many times. The J gene is TRBJ1-2, the V gene TRBV5-1; no clear D. The CDR3 loop spans 13 amino acids. Germline V gives CDR1 SGHRS, CDR2 YFSETQ. Trimming removed 2 bases at V and 6 bases at J, with 11 bases between. The chain's CDR3 is CASSFKGFDGYTF. The CDR3 DNA is TGCGCCAGCAGCTTTAAAGGATTCGATGGCTACACCTTC.

This clonotype was seen a handful of times. The CDR3 coding sequence is TGTGCCAGCAGCGTAGATTCTGTAGCTCAGCCCCAGCATTTT. It yields the protein CASSVDSVAQPQHF. The V call is TRBV9, the J call TRBJ1-5, with D uncertain. Trimming removed 0 bases from V and 6 bases from J, with 10 bases in between. CDR1 is SGDLS and CDR2 is YYNGEE in the germline V gene. CDR3 length equals 14 residues.

There are many counts of this clonotype. The chain combines TRBV20-1 with TRBJ2-1; a weak D match, TRBD1 (6 bases). This CDR3 contains 15 residues. Trimming removed 2 bases at V and 6 bases at J, with 17 bases between. Germline V gives CDR1 DFQATT, CDR2 SNEGSKA (reference sequence). The CDR3 loop reads CSARSGDILGNEQFF. The CDR3 DNA sequence: TGCAGTGCTAGAAGTGGGGACATCCTGGGCAATGAGCAGTTCTTC.

This clonotype was counted at least ten times. This chain joins TRBV29-1 and TRBJ1-1, with 9 positions matching TRBD1. Unmatched junction bases numbered 4, after V lost 6 bases and J lost 5 bases. This CDR3 is built from 12 residues. The germline gives CDR1 SQVTM, CDR2 ANQGSEA. In DNA form, the CDR3 reads TGCAGCGTGGGGGGGACAGGGACTGAAGCTTTCTTT. Its protein is CSVGGTGTEAFF.

This clonotype was found many times. The rearrangement links TRBV20-1 to TRBJ2-1; TRBD2 matches at 13 bases. The V and J ends lost 6 bases and 4 bases, in that order; junction bases with no gene match: 15. Germline V gene data show CDR1 as DFQATT and CDR2 as SNEGSKA (reference sequence). The CDR3 runs to 18 residues. The chain's CDR3 is CSARAWPGLAGLYNEQFF. The CDR3, as DNA: TGCAGTGCCCGGGCGTGGCCGGGACTAGCGGGATTATACAATGAGCAGTTCTTC.

This clonotype was observed at least ten times. V and J are TRBV10-3 and TRBJ2-7, with D possibly matching TRBD1 (6 bases). CDR3 length equals 16 residues. Germline-derived CDR1 and CDR2 are ENHRY and SYGVKD. Trimming shortened V by 3 bases and J by 9 bases, and 24 bases separated the two germline ends. The CDR3 nucleotides read TGTGCCATCAGTGAAGGACGCAGGGGCAATGGAGAGGGGCAGTACTTC. This gives the protein CAISEGRRGNGEGQYF.

This clonotype was detected ten times or more. The chain recombines TRBV20-1 with TRBJ2-3; 8 bases match TRBD2. Trimming removed 3 bases from V and 1 base from J; junction bases left unmatched: 12. This CDR3 spans 17 amino acids. Germline V CDR1 and CDR2: DFQATT, SNEGSKA (reference sequence). The CDR3 here is CSASLRGSGRGTDTQYF. In DNA, the CDR3 is TGCAGTGCTAGTTTGAGGGGGAGCGGGAGAGGCACAGATACGCAGTATTTT.

This chain joins TRBV6-5 and TRBJ1-1; 7 bases are shared with TRBD1. V was pared by 2 bases and J by 1 base, with 4 bases of the junction left unmatched. This CDR3 is built from 15 residues. Germline CDR1 and CDR2: MNHEY and SVGAGI. The CDR3 loop reads CASSYADRTNTEAFF. DNA of the CDR3: TGTGCCAGCAGTTACGCGGACAGGACGAACACTGAAGCTTTCTTT.

The table lists this clonotype with many counts. The rearrangement uses TRBV4-3 and TRBJ2-2, with D perhaps matching TRBD2 (5 bases). The V gene's germline CDR1 is LGHNA and CDR2 YSLEER. Between the trimmed V and J ends, which lost 0 bases and 5 bases, there was a span of 13 bases. This CDR3 comprises 16 residues. The CDR3 loop reads CASSQDEVTGTGELFF. The CDR3 DNA reads as TGCGCCAGCAGCCAAGATGAAGTCACGGGAACCGGGGAGCTGTTTTTT.

This clonotype was seen repeatedly, ten times or more. The chain uses TRBV7-8 and TRBJ1-1, with D uncertain. Trimming pared 3 bases from V and 2 bases from J, leaving 4 bases between. Germline V gene sequence: CDR1 SGHVS, CDR2 FQNEAQ. The CDR3 covers 12 residues. Here the CDR3 DNA reads TGTGCCAGCAGCTTCCAAAACACTGAAGCTTTCTTT. Translation: CASSFQNTEAFF.

At least ten counts were recorded for this clonotype. The chain uses TRBV20-1 and TRBJ2-5; D unresolved. Trimming cost V 3 bases and J 2 bases, with 16 bases left between them. CDR3 length equals 15 residues. The germline V gene has CDR1 DFQATT and CDR2 SNEGSKA (reference sequence). CDR3 protein: CSARNSRSRQETQYF. The DNA for the CDR3 is TGCAGTGCTAGGAACTCTAGAAGTAGACAAGAGACCCAGTACTTC.

Of note for this clonotype: This may arise from a read error, as a much more abundant clone is one base away. The chain employs TRBV7-8 and TRBJ1-5; no clear D. The germline V gene encodes CDR1 SGHVS and CDR2 FQNEAQ. There are 13 residues in the CDR3. The CDR3 DNA reads as TGTGCCAGCAGCACTAAGCGGGATCAGCCCCAGAATTTT. Its translation is CASSTKRDQPQNF. Using reference TRBV7-8 and TRBJ1-5 for the parts outside the CDR3, the full variable domain is GAGVSQSPRYKVAKRGQDVALRCDPISGHVSLFWYQQALGQGPEFLTYFQNEAQLDKSGLPSDRFFAERPEGSVSTLKIQRTQQEDSAVYLCASSTKRDQPQNFGDGTRLSIL.

This clonotype was recorded at least ten times. The CDR3 DNA reads TGCAGCGCGAGGACAGATGTCTATAATTCACCCCTCCACTTT. Translated, it gives CSARTDVYNSPLHF. The V and J genes are TRBV29-1 and TRBJ1-6; maybe TRBD1 (6 bases). The CDR3 runs 14 residues. The germline V gene has CDR1 SQVTM and CDR2 ANQGSEA. Trimming pared 7 bases from V and 3 bases from J, leaving 13 bases between.

This clonotype occurred many times. V is TRBV20-1 and J is TRBJ1-2; 7 bases match TRBD1. This CDR3 has 15 residues. V dropped 6 bases and J dropped 0; count of bases not matched to a gene: 10. Germline V lookup: CDR1 DFQATT, CDR2 SNEGSKA (reference sequence). CDR3 DNA: TGCAGTGCGACACCGGGGGGGACAGCTAACTATGGCTACACCTTC. Translated, it gives CSATPGGTANYGYTF.

This clonotype was detected ten times or more. The rearrangement joins TRBV6-6 to TRBJ1-5; 8 positions match TRBD1. The V segment lost 5 bases and the J segment 7 bases; nucleotides outside the gene matches: 7. There are 14 residues in the CDR3. The germline gives CDR1 MNHNY, CDR2 SVGAGI (reference sequence). The CDR3 region has the DNA TGTGCCAGCAGTCCTGACAGGGGTAGGCAGCCCCAGCATTTT. Translation gives CASSPDRGRQPQHF.

This clonotype was seen at least ten times. The junction differs from germline at one of its ends, possibly a read error. The chain links TRBV10-3 to TRBJ2-1, with 10 positions matching TRBD2. The CDR3 runs 18 residues. Germline CDR1 is ENHRY and CDR2 is SYGVKD. In DNA, the CDR3 is TGTGCCATCAGTAAGTCAGTCGCTAGCGGGAGCTCCTACAATGAGCAGTTCTTC. It yields the protein CAISKSVASGSSYNEQFF.

This clonotype was detected many times. The gene calls are TRBV20-1 and TRBJ1-2, with a weak D call TRBD1 (5 bases). Per the germline V gene, CDR1 is DFQATT and CDR2 is SNEGSKA (reference sequence). Trimming stripped 6 bases from V and 6 bases from J, with 8 bases between. The CDR3 consists of 10 residues. This CDR3 is CSAYRNGYTF. CDR3 nucleotide sequence: TGCAGTGCATACAGGAATGGCTACACCTTC.

The sample holds many counts of this clonotype. The chain combines TRBV12-3 or TRBV12-4 with TRBJ1-1; D uncertain. The CDR3 length is 13 residues. Trimming stripped 3 bases from V and 2 bases from J, with 7 bases between. The CDR3 sequence: CASSLPGNTEAFF. CDR3 DNA sequence: TGTGCCAGCAGTTTGCCGGGTAACACTGAAGCTTTCTTT.

This clonotype was counted at least ten times. The chain joins TRBV7-2 to TRBJ2-6, with 8 bases that match TRBD2. CDR1 and CDR2 from the germline V gene are SGHTA and FQGNSA. V shed 0 bases and J 0 bases; nucleotides not matched to a gene: 4. This CDR3 contains 18 residues. The CDR3 nucleotides read TGTGCCAGCAGCTTAGCGGTAGCGGGGAGCTCTGGGGCCAACGTCCTGACTTTC. This sequence encodes CASSLAVAGSSGANVLTF.

This clonotype showed up many times. This chain joins TRBV5-1 and TRBJ2-5, with 13 bases matching TRBD2. The CDR3 extends over 16 amino acids. V shed 4 bases, J shed 5 bases, and the junction held 8 bases outside the gene matches. The V gene's germline CDR1 is SGHRS and CDR2 YFSETQ. The CDR3 sequence is CASSPGLAGEVETQYF. The CDR3 DNA sequence: TGCGCCAGCAGCCCCGGACTAGCGGGAGAGGTGGAGACCCAGTACTTC. Combining the CDR3 with reference TRBV5-1 and TRBJ2-5 gives the whole variable domain KAGVTQTPRYLIKTRGQQVTLSCSPISGHRSVSWYQQTPGQGLQFLFEYFSETQRNKGNFPGRFSGRQFSNSRSEMNVSTLELGDSALYLCASSPGLAGEVETQYFGPGTRLLVL.

The sample holds many counts of this clonotype. The V and J genes are TRBV7-2 and TRBJ2-1, with TRBD2 as a possible D gene (6 bases). Trimming removed 5 bases at V and 7 bases at J, with 21 bases between. The CDR3 totals 16 residues. Germline CDR1 SGHTA, CDR2 FQGNSA. CDR3 DNA: TGTGCCAGCAGCCAGGTTACTAGCTACCCTAGGAATGAGCAGTTCTTC. Its translation: CASSQVTSYPRNEQFF.